Presented here are 8 T cell receptor beta chains from one specimen sequenced in a study of monozygotic twins with inflammatory bowel disease. TCRdb re-called the 5' RACE reads and catalogs CDR3 proteins one per entry, DNA excluded. The sample includes more than 95,000 distinct CDR3 sequences. Sample: blood. The receptors come from a human donor with ulcerative colitis or Crohn's disease, or a healthy co-twin of an affected twin (not recorded which).

The chain joins TRBV9 to TRBJ2-4; the D call of TRBD2 rests on TCRdb alone, since no DNA is present to check it. This CDR3 has 13 residues. Germline V gene sequence: CDR1 SGDLS, CDR2 YYNGEE. CDR3 loop: CASSPSAMDIQYF.

V usage is TRBV5-1 and J usage is TRBJ2-1; as DNA is missing, the TRBD1 call by TCRdb cannot be tested. This CDR3 contains 14 residues. CDR1 SGHRS and CDR2 YFSETQ come from the germline V gene. Here the CDR3 reads CASSLPDNQHEQFF.

The chain is built from TRBV28 and TRBJ1-5; no DNA is available, so the TRBD1 call from TCRdb remains unchecked. The CDR3 length is 17 residues. Germline CDR1 reads MDHEN; CDR2 reads SYDVKM. The CDR3 reads CASSFLTRGYSNQPQHF.

The rearrangement links TRBV6-5 to TRBJ2-7. This CDR3 contains 13 residues. Germline CDR1 MNHEY, CDR2 SVGAGI. The chain's CDR3 is CASSYSQTYEQYF.

V usage is TRBV10-2 and J usage is TRBJ2-1; the TCRdb D gene call, TRBD2, has no DNA to confirm it. The CDR3 covers 14 residues. Per the germline V gene, CDR1 is WSHSY and CDR2 is SAAADI. The CDR3 region is CASRTSGGLNEQFF.

The chain joins TRBV5-1 to TRBJ2-6; the TCRdb D gene call, TRBD1, has no DNA to confirm it. The CDR3 sequence is 16 residues long. Looked up from germline, CDR1 is SGHRS and CDR2 is YFSETQ. The CDR3 sequence is CASSQRGVNGANVLTF.

V and J are TRBV7-2 and TRBJ1-1; the TCRdb D gene call, TRBD1, has no DNA to confirm it. This CDR3 is built from 14 residues. Germline CDR1 SGHTA, CDR2 FQGNSA. CDR3 loop: CASSFSRGATEAFF.

The rearrangement uses TRBV29-1 and TRBJ2-7; TCRdb gives TRBD2 as the D gene, but with no DNA this cannot be confirmed. CDR3 length: 14 residues. Germline assignment: CDR1 SQVTM and CDR2 ANQGSEA. The CDR3 loop is CSVEETRGTYEQYF.